A single sample is the source of the 15 T cell receptor beta chains below, sequenced in a study of response to subunit inactivated influenza vaccine. TCRdb fed the RT-PCR reads into MiXCR, producing one record per CDR3 protein. Counted here are just under 550,000 distinct CDR3 sequences, roughly a quarter occurring once; the ten biggest clones make up 2.5% to 3%. This sample also belongs to another study, concerning T cells expressing NK-cell markers. That source adds: It was by 5'RACE template switching with UMIs that TCR beta cDNA was made.

The starting material was CD4+ T cells sorted from PBMCs, obtained 11 to 12 days after vaccination. These receptors all stem from a man aged 50-59 years who received an inactivated influenza vaccine.

The chain employs TRBV10-3 and TRBJ2-7, with D possibly matching TRBD2 (6 bases). V lost 8 bases, J lost 2 bases, and 19 bases lay in between. CDR1 is ENHRY and CDR2 is SYGVKD in the germline V gene. CDR3 size: 15 residues. This CDR3 is CAISPPGVPTYEQYF. DNA of the CDR3: TGTGCCATCTCCCCCCCGGGGGTGCCCACCTACGAGCAGTACTTC.

The chain uses TRBV27 and TRBJ1-2; 7 bases agree with TRBD1. This CDR3 comprises 15 residues. The ends lost 2 bases at V and 4 bases at J; junction bases unmatched: 7. The germline V gene has CDR1 MNHEY and CDR2 SMNVEV (reference sequence). The DNA of the CDR3 is TGTGCCAGCAGTTTACGGGACAGCGATACCTATGGCTACACCTTC. Amino acids: CASSLRDSDTYGYTF.

The rearrangement uses TRBV5-6 and TRBJ1-6; tentative D call: TRBD1 (5 bases). The germline V gene has CDR1 SGHDT and CDR2 YYEEEE. Trimming cost V 0 bases and J 6 bases, with 10 bases left between them. The CDR3 runs 15 residues. In nucleotides, the CDR3 is TGTGCCAGCAGCTTGGGGCTCGGGGGTAATTCACCCCTCCACTTT. Encoded protein: CASSLGLGGNSPLHF.

This clonotype was seen repeatedly, ten times or more. V gene TRBV29-1 combines with J gene TRBJ1-2; D gene unclear. V was shortened by 4 bases and J by 2 bases, with 8 bases between the two germline ends. The CDR3 runs 12 residues. Germline V CDR1 and CDR2: SQVTM, ANQGSEA. The CDR3 DNA reads TGCAGCGTTGGTCCGGGAAACTATGGCTACACCTTC. It specifies CSVGPGNYGYTF.

This clonotype turned up a few times. This chain uses TRBV3-1 with TRBJ1-1, with D unresolved. V lost 4 bases and J 13 bases, leaving 16 bases between the germline ends. Germline loops: CDR1 LGHDT, CDR2 YNNKEL (reference sequence). The CDR3 has 12 residues. CDR3 residues: CASSRTGVAVFF. As DNA, the CDR3 is TGTGCCAGCAGCCGGACCGGGGTTGCGGTTTTCTTT.

The genes are TRBV5-1 and TRBJ2-3; D remains unclear. V was shortened by 3 bases and J by 0 bases, with 8 bases between the two germline ends. The CDR3 runs 14 residues. Germline V CDR1 and CDR2: SGHRS, YFSETQ. Here the CDR3 DNA reads TGCGCCAGCAGCTCGCCTTTCAGCACAGATACGCAGTATTTT. Its protein is CASSSPFSTDTQYF. Full variable domain (remainder filled in from reference TRBV5-1 and TRBJ2-3): KAGVTQTPRYLIKTRGQQVTLSCSPISGHRSVSWYQQTPGQGLQFLFEYFSETQRNKGNFPGRFSGRQFSNSRSEMNVSTLELGDSALYLCASSSPFSTDTQYFGPGTRLTVL.

The CDR3 here is CASSPGTGGNTQYF. CDR3 bases: TGTGCCAGCAGCCCCGGGACAGGGGGTAATACGCAGTATTTT. The chain is built from TRBV6-1 and TRBJ2-3; 11 nucleotides match TRBD1. The V and J ends lost 6 bases and 7 bases, in that order; junction bases with no gene match: 6. The V gene's germline CDR1 is MNHNS and CDR2 SASEGT. The CDR3 is 14 residues long.

This clonotype appeared a few times. This chain connects TRBV6-6 to TRBJ2-7; the D is unclear. Germline assignment: CDR1 MNHNY and CDR2 SVGAGI (reference sequence). The CDR3 sequence is 13 residues long. The V and J ends lost 8 bases and 4 bases respectively, with 15 bases between them. CDR3 sequence (DNA): TGTGCCAGCGGCCCCTCTTTTAGGTACGAGCAGTACTTC. It yields the protein CASGPSFRYEQYF.

The rearrangement uses TRBV30 and TRBJ2-7; maybe TRBD2 (6 bases). This CDR3 region has 11 residues. Per germline, CDR1 GTSNPN and CDR2 SVGIG (reference sequence). V lost 5 bases to trimming and J lost 9 bases, with 14 bases between them. The CDR3 is CAWSRGIWQYF. CDR3 nucleotide sequence: TGTGCCTGGTCCCGCGGGATCTGGCAGTACTTC.

This clonotype was picked up a small number of times. V and J are TRBV20-1 and TRBJ2-1; TRBD2 aligns across 8 bases. The junction had 5 bases not matched to a gene; V was cut back by 4 bases and J by 3 bases. Germline V gene sequence: CDR1 DFQATT, CDR2 SNEGSKA (reference sequence). The CDR3 is made up of 14 amino acids. The CDR3 loop is CSATRAGVYNEQFF. For the CDR3, the DNA is TGCAGTGCTACTCGAGCGGGGGTCTACAATGAGCAGTTCTTC.

This sequence joins TRBV4-2 and TRBJ2-7; possibly TRBD1 for D (5 bases). Germline V gene lookup returns CDR1 LGHNA and CDR2 YNFKEQ. There are 17 residues in the CDR3. Trimming took off 0 bases at V and 2 bases at J, with 17 bases between the two ends. CDR3 amino acids: CASSQDIDGHQPYEQYF. For the CDR3, the DNA is TGTGCCAGCAGCCAAGATATAGATGGACACCAACCCTACGAGCAGTACTTC.

The CDR3 loop reads CASSLKGIGYEQYF. The CDR3 nucleotides are TGTGCCAGCAGTTTAAAGGGGATAGGGTACGAGCAGTACTTC. This sequence joins TRBV27 and TRBJ2-7, with D perhaps matching TRBD1 (5 bases). Germline V CDR1 and CDR2: MNHEY, SMNVEV (reference sequence). The germline V and J ends were trimmed by 2 bases and 4 bases, with 12 bases remaining between them. The CDR3 totals 14 residues.

This clonotype was seen a few times. This chain uses TRBV12-3 or TRBV12-4 with TRBJ2-5; no firm D call. Trimming removed 1 base at V and 5 bases at J, with 11 bases between. The CDR3 sequence is 14 residues long. CDR3: CASSLVVEQETQYF. For the CDR3, the DNA is TGTGCCAGCAGTTTAGTCGTGGAGCAGGAGACCCAGTACTTC.

The rearrangement links TRBV7-9 to TRBJ1-2; 7 positions agree with TRBD1. The V gene end was trimmed by 5 bases and the J gene end by 3 bases; junction bases not matched to a gene: 6. Looked up from germline, CDR1 is SEHNR and CDR2 is FQNEAQ (reference sequence). This CDR3 has 14 residues. CDR3 protein: CASSEGQWDYGYTF. The CDR3 DNA sequence: TGTGCCAGCAGCGAGGGACAGTGGGACTATGGCTACACCTTC.

V is TRBV7-2 and J is TRBJ2-1; D gene unclear. The CDR3 runs to 11 residues. Germline CDR1 SGHTA, CDR2 FQGNSA. V was pared by 1 base and J by 8 bases, with 3 bases between. Here the CDR3 DNA reads TGTGCCAGCAGCTTAGAGTATGAGCAGTTCTTC. Its protein is CASSLEYEQFF.